The T cell receptor beta chain under discussion was sequenced for a study of beta chain features in type 1 diabetes. Study background: Healthy donors, compared against patients, showed similar age, gender and cell yields. Some 110,000,000 sorted cells were examined across all samples. General study points: Shorter templates might be favored by PCR, and equally so in patients and in controls. All four CD4+ subsets from Type 1 diabetes patients carried moderately but significantly shorter TCRB CDR3s.

On this clone: Its target is unknown.

The purity of all sorted populations exceeded 98%. Since all of the isolated RNA was reverse transcribed, expressed TCRB transcripts were what got sequenced. Data came from immunoSEQ multiplex PCR; TCRdb stores just in-frame clones and leaves some out. The sample lists 100,000 to 150,000 clones, approximately 15% occurring once. The germline V gene encodes CDR1 GTSNPN and CDR2 SVGIG (reference sequence). This CDR3 comprises 11 residues. Between the trimmed V and J ends, which lost 2 bases and 7 bases, there was a span of 8 bases. The sequencing input was central memory CD4+ T cells from blood. This clonotype was sampled from a man younger than 30 with type 1 diabetes. The V gene is TRBV30, the J gene TRBJ1-1; no definite D call. In nucleotides, the CDR3 is TGTGCCTGGAGTCCACAGAATGAAGCTTTCTTT. This codes for CAWSPQNEAFF.